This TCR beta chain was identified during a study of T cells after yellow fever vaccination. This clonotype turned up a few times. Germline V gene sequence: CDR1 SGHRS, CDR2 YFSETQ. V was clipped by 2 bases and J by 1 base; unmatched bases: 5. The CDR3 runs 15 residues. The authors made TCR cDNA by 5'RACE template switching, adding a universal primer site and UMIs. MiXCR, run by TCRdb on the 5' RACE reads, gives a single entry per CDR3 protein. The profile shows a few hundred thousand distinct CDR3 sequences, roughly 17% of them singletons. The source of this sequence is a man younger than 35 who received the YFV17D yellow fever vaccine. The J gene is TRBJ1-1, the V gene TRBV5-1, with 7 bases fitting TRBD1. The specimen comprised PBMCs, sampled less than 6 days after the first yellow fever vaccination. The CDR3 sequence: CASSLQTGRNTEAFF. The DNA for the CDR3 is TGCGCCAGCAGCTTACAGACAGGGCGGAACACTGAAGCTTTCTTT.